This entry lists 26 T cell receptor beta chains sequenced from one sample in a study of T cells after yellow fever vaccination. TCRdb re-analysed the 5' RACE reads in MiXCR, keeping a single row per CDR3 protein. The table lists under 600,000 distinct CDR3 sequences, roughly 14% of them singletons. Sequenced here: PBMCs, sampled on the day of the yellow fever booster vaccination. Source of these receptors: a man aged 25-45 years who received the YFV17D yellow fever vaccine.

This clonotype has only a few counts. In DNA, the CDR3 is TGTGCCATCAGTGAGTCGACTCGGAGCCCTCGGGATACGCAGTATTTT. It codes for CAISESTRSPRDTQYF. This chain links TRBV10-3 with TRBJ2-3; D not resolved. This CDR3 has 16 amino acids. The V gene's germline CDR1 is ENHRY and CDR2 SYGVKD. Trimming took 0 bases from V and 6 from J, leaving 16 bases between them.

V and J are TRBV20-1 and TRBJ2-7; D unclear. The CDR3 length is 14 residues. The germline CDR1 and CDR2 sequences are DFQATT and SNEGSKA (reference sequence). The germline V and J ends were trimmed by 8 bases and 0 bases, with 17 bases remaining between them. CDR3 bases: TGCAGTTACCAACCTTGGACCGGCTCCTACGAGCAGTACTTC. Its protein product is CSYQPWTGSYEQYF.

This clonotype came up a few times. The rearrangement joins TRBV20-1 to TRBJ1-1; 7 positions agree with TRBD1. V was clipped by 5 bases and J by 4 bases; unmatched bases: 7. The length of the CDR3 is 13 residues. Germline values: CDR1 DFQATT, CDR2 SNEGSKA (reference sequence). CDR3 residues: CSAHPTGITEAFF. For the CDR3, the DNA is TGCAGTGCTCACCCGACAGGGATCACTGAAGCTTTCTTT.

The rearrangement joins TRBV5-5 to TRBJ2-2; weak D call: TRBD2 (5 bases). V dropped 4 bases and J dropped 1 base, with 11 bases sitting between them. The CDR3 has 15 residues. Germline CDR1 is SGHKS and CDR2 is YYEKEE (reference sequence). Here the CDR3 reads CASSRPGGNTGELFF. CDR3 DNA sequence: TGTGCCAGCAGCAGGCCTGGAGGGAACACCGGGGAGCTGTTTTTT.

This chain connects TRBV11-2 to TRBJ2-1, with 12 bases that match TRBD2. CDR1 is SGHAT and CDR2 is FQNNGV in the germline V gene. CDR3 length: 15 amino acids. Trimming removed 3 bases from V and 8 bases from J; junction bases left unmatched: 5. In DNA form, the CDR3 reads TGTGCCAGCAGCTTCCTAGCGGGAGGGCCTTATGAGCAGTTCTTC. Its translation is CASSFLAGGPYEQFF. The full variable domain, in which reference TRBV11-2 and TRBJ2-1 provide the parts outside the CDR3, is EAGVAQSPRYKIIEKRQSVAFWCNPISGHATLYWYQQILGQGPKLLIQFQNNGVVDDSQLPKDRFSAERLKGVDSTLKIQPAKLEDSAVYLCASSFLAGGPYEQFFGPGTRLTVL.

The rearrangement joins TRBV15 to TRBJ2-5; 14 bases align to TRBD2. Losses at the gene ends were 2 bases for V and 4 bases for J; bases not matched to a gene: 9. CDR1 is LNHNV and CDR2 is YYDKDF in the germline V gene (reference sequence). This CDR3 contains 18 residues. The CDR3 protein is CATSRYPGLAGEGETQYF. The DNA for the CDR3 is TGTGCCACCAGCAGATATCCGGGACTAGCGGGAGAAGGAGAGACCCAGTACTTC. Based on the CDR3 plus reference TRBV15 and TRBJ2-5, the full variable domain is DAMVIQNPRYQVTQFGKPVTLSCSQTLNHNVMYWYQQKSSQAPKLLFHYYDKDFNNEADTPDNFQSRRPNTSFCFLDIRSPGLGDTAMYLCATSRYPGLAGEGETQYFGPGTRLLVL.

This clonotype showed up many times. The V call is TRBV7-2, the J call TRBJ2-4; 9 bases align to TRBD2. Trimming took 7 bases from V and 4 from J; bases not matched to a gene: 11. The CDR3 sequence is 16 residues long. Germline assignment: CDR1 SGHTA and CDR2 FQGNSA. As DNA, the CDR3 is TGTGCCAGCACCACCGGCGGGACTAGCTCAAAAAACATTCAGTACTTC. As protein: CASTTGGTSSKNIQYF. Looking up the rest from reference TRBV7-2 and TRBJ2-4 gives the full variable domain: GAGVSQSPSNKVTEKGKDVELRCDPISGHTALYWYRQSLGQGLEFLIYFQGNSAPDKSGLPSDRFSAERTGGSVSTLTIQRTQQEDSAVYLCASTTGGTSSKNIQYFGAGTRLSVL.

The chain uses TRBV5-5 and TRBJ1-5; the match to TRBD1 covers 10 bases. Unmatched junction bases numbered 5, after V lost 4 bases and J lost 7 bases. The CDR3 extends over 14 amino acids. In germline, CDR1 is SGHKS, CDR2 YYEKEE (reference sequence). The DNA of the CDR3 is TGTGCCAGCAGCACTCGACAGGGGGCCCAGCCCCAGCATTTT. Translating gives CASSTRQGAQPQHF. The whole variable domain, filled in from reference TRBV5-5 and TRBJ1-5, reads DAGVTQSPTHLIKTRGQQVTLRCSPISGHKSVSWYQQVLGQGPQFIFQYYEKEERGRGNFPDRFSARQFPNYSSELNVNALLLGDSALYLCASSTRQGAQPQHFGDGTRLSIL.

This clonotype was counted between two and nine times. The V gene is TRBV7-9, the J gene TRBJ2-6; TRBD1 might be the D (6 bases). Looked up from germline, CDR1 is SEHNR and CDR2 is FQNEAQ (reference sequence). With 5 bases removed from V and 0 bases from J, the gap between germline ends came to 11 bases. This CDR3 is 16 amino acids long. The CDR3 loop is CASSPTGPSGANVLTF. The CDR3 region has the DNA TGTGCCAGCAGCCCGACAGGACCCTCTGGGGCCAACGTCCTGACTTTC.

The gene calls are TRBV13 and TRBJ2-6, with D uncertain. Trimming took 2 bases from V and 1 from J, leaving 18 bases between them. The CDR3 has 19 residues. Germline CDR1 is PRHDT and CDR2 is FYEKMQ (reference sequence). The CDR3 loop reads CASSLKNRRTRSGANVLTF. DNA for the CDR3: TGTGCCAGCAGCTTAAAGAATCGCCGAACTCGATCTGGGGCCAACGTCCTGACTTTC.

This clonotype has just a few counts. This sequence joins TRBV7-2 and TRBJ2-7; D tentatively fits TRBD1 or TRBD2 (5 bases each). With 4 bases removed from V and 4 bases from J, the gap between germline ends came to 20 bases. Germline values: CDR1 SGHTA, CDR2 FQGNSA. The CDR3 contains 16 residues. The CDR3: CASSSHSDYWGYEQYF. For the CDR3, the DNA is TGTGCCAGCAGCTCGCATTCAGACTACTGGGGGTACGAGCAGTACTTC.

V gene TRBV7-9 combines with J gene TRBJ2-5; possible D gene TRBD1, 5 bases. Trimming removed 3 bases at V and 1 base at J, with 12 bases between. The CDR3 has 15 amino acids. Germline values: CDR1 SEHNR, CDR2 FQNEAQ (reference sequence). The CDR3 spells CASSFAGFSQETQYF. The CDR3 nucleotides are TGTGCCAGCAGCTTCGCAGGGTTCTCCCAAGAGACCCAGTACTTC.

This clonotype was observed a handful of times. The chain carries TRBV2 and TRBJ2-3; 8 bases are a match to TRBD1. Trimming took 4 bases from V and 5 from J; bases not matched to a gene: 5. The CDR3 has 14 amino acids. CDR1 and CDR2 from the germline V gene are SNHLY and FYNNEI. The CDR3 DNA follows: TGTGCCAGCAGTGCGCAGGGGGCGAGAGATACGCAGTATTTT. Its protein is CASSAQGARDTQYF. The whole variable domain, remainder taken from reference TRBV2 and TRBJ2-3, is EPEVTQTPSHQVTQMGQEVILRCVPISNHLYFYWYRQILGQKVEFLVSFYNNEISEKSEIFDDQFSVERPDGSNFTLKIRSTKLEDSAMYFCASSAQGARDTQYFGPGTRLTVL.

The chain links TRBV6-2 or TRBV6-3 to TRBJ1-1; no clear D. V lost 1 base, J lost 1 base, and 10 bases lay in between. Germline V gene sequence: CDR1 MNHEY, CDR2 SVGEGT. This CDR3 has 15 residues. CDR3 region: CASSYWLGSNTEAFF. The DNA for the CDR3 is TGTGCCAGCAGTTACTGGCTGGGCTCGAACACTGAAGCTTTCTTT.

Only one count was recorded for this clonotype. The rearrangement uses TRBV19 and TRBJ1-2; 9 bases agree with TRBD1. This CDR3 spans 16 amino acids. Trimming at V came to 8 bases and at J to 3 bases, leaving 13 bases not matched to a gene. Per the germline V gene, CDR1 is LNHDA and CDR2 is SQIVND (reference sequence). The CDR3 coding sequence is TGTGCCAGTGCCCTCAGTCCGGGACAGGGAGACTATGGCTACACCTTC. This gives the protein CASALSPGQGDYGYTF.

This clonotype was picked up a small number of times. DNA of the CDR3: TGCGCCAGCAGGATCCAAACGGGAGGAGGGACAGATACGCAGTATTTT. Translating it yields CASRIQTGGGTDTQYF. The J gene is TRBJ2-3, the V gene TRBV5-1; 7 nucleotides match TRBD2. The CDR3 runs 16 residues. CDR1 is SGHRS, CDR2 YFSETQ, per germline. Germline trimming cut 5 bases from V and 3 bases from J; bases unmatched to any gene: 12.

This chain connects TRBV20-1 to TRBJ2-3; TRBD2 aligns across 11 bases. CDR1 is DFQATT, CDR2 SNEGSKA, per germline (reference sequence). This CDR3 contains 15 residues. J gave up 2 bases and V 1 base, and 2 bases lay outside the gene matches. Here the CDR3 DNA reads TGCAGTGCTAGAGCGGGACTAGCGGACACAGATACGCAGTATTTT. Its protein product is CSARAGLADTDTQYF.

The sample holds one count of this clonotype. The CDR3 loop is CASSQSQGLFSGNTIYF. DNA for the CDR3: TGTGCCAGCAGCCAGTCTCAGGGGCTATTCTCTGGAAACACCATATATTTT. This sequence joins TRBV5-8 and TRBJ1-3; D perhaps matches TRBD1 (6 bases). In germline, CDR1 is SGHTS, CDR2 YDEGEE. The CDR3 sequence is 17 residues long. Trimming removed 4 bases at V and 0 bases at J, with 17 bases between. The whole variable domain, filled in from reference TRBV5-8 and TRBJ1-3, reads EAGVTQSPTHLIKTRGQQATLRCSPISGHTSVYWYQQALGLGLQFLLWYDEGEERNRGNFPPRFSGRQFPNYSSELNVNALELEDSALYLCASSQSQGLFSGNTIYFGEGSWLTVV.

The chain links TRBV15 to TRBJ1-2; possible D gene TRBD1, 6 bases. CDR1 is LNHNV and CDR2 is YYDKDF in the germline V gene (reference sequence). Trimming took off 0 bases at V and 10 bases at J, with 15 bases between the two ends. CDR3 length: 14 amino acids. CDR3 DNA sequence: TGTGCCACCAGCAGAGATATACAGGGATCAGACTACACCTTC. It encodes CATSRDIQGSDYTF.

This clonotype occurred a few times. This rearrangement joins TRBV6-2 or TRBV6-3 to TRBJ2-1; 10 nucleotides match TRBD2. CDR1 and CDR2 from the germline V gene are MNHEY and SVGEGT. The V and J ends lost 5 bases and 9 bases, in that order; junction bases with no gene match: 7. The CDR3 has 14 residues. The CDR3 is CASSSLAGVSEQFF. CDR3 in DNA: TGTGCCAGCAGTAGCCTAGCGGGAGTGAGTGAGCAGTTCTTC.

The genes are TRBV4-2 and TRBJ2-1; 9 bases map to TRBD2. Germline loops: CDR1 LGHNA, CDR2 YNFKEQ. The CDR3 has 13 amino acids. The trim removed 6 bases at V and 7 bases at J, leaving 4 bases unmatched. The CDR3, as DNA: TGTGCCAGCAGGGTAGCGGGAGTAAATGAGCAGTTCTTC. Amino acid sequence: CASRVAGVNEQFF.

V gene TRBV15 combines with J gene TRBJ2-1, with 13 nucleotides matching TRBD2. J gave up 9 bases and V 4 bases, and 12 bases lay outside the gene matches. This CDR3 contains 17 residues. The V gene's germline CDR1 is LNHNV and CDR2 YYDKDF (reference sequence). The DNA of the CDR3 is TGTGCCACCAGCAAAACGCAACTAGCGGGGGGGGTGGGTGAGCAGTTCTTC. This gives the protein CATSKTQLAGGVGEQFF.

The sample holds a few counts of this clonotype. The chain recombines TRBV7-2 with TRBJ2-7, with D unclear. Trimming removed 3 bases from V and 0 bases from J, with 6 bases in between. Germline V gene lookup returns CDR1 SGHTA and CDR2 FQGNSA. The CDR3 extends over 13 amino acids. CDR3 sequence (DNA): TGTGCCAGCAGCTTGGATCTCTCCTACGAGCAGTACTTC. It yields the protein CASSLDLSYEQYF.

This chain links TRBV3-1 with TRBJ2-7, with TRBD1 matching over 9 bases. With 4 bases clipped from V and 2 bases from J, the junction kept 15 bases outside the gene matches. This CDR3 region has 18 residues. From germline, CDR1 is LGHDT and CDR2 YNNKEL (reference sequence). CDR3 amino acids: CASSLFLPRDRVAYEQYF. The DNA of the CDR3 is TGTGCCAGCAGCCTTTTTCTCCCCCGGGACAGGGTGGCCTACGAGCAGTACTTC.

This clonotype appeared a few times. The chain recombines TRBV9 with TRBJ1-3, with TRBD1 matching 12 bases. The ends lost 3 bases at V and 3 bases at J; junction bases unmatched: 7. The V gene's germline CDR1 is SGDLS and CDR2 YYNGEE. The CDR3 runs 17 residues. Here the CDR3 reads CASSAAGQGAIGNTIYF. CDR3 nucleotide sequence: TGTGCCAGCAGCGCCGCGGGACAGGGGGCGATTGGAAACACCATATATTTT.

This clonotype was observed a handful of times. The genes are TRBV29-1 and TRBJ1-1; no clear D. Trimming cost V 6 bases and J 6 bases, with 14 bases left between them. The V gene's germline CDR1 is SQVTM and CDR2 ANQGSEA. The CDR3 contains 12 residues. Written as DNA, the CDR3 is TGCAGCGTCGCCCCTTCGTCTGCTGAAGCTTTCTTT. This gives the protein CSVAPSSAEAFF.